This TCR beta chain was identified during a study of T cells in Graves' hyperthyroidism and ophthalmopathy. This sample holds PBMCs from under 11 ml fresh peripheral blood. Using RNA transcripts as the source, TCR beta CDR3 regions were amplified. HTBI primers were the set used in a first-round RT-PCR of the TCR CDR3. One entry per CDR3 protein results from TCRdb running MiXCR on the multiplex PCR reads. The profile covers 250,000 to 300,000 distinct CDR3 sequences, with roughly 19% appearing a single time and about 40% taken by the ten largest. Study conclusions and caveats: A model built on 13 V-J features separated ophthalmopathy from stable hyperthyroidism.

The CDR3 has 12 residues. Germline assignment: CDR1 MDHEN and CDR2 SYDVKM. With 4 bases removed from V and 7 bases from J, the gap between germline ends came to 8 bases. This clonotype has at least ten counts. The antigen is unknown. The chain joins TRBV28 to TRBJ2-1; D gene ambiguous. Sequenced: blood. The sequence was obtained from a man in his fifties or sixties with Graves' ophthalmopathy. Here the CDR3 DNA reads TGTGCCAGCAGTTCCTCCTTAAATGAGCAGTTCTTC. It codes for CASSSSLNEQFF.